This T cell receptor (beta chain) was recovered during a study of blood T cell repertoires in COVID-19. In the authors' methods: Reference gene primer amplification yielded estimated nucleated cell counts. Here immunoSEQ multiplex PCR was the method, and the copy in TCRdb shows in-frame clones only, minus some. V, J and clone size were drawn from that table, and D and trimming were deduced from the DNA. The sample records tens of thousands of clones, approximately 85% being singletons. The ends were cut back, 0 bases at V and 0 bases at J, with 9 bases in the middle. CDR3 length: 15 residues. The germline V gene has CDR1 LGHNA and CDR2 YSLEER.

The receptor was isolated from a man aged 55-75 years with acute or convalescent COVID-19. Specimen: peripheral blood. The chain is built from TRBV4-3 and TRBJ2-7; D not resolved. The CDR3 DNA sequence: TGCGCCAGCAGCCAAGAATCTCAGGACTCCTACGAGCAGTACTTC. As protein: CASSQESQDSYEQYF.